Following are 32 T cell receptor beta chains from one sample sequenced in a study of cytotoxic CD8 clonotypes in ibrutinib-treated CLL. Repertoires were generated with immunoSEQ multiplex PCR, while TCRdb's copy carries only in-frame clones and drops some. The sample has roughly 130,000 clones; around 93% are singletons. The sample was PBMCs, taken after 12 months of ibrutinib treatment. The receptors shown here come from a human donor with chronic lymphocytic leukemia.

This clone was found once. The chain couples TRBV5-1 to TRBJ2-7, with 7 bases identical to TRBD1. Per germline, CDR1 SGHRS and CDR2 YFSETQ. Losses at the gene ends were 4 bases for V and 2 bases for J; bases not matched to a gene: 9. This CDR3 has 15 residues. The CDR3 protein is CASSPGLGQTYEQYF. The CDR3 DNA follows: TGCGCCAGCAGCCCGGGATTGGGACAGACCTACGAGCAGTACTTC. The full variable domain, its missing parts supplied by reference TRBV5-1 and TRBJ2-7, is KAGVTQTPRYLIKTRGQQVTLSCSPISGHRSVSWYQQTPGQGLQFLFEYFSETQRNKGNFPGRFSGRQFSNSRSEMNVSTLELGDSALYLCASSPGLGQTYEQYFGPGTRLTVT.

Comments on this clone: Other DNA sequences from this sample encode an identical CDR3 as well. This rearrangement joins TRBV28 to TRBJ2-7; D remains unclear. V shed 0 bases and J shed 6 bases, with 6 bases lying between them. This CDR3 spans 12 amino acids. Germline CDR1 reads MDHEN; CDR2 reads SYDVKM. CDR3 nucleotides: TGTGCCAGCAGTTTATGGGGTGGCGAGCAGTACTTC. Amino acids: CASSLWGGEQYF.

This clone has a single count. This chain uses TRBV27 with TRBJ1-1; D gene ambiguous. CDR3 length: 15 residues. V was pared by 6 bases and J by 6 bases, with 20 bases between. Germline assignment: CDR1 MNHEY and CDR2 SMNVEV (reference sequence). The CDR3 loop is CASSQPGPGLAEAFF. CDR3 bases: TGTGCCAGCAGCCAACCGGGCCCAGGACTCGCTGAAGCTTTCTTT.

This chain connects TRBV29-1 to TRBJ2-2, with 8 bases lining up with TRBD1. Trimming took 0 bases from V and 0 from J; bases not matched to a gene: 3. The CDR3 is 16 amino acids. Germline V gene data show CDR1 as SQVTM and CDR2 as ANQGSEA. The CDR3 DNA sequence: TGCAGCGTTGAAGACGACAGGGGAACGAACACCGGGGAGCTGTTTTTT. Translated: CSVEDDRGTNTGELFF.

The rearrangement joins TRBV27 to TRBJ2-3; D possibly uses TRBD1 or TRBD2 (5 bases each). The CDR3 covers 17 residues. The ends were cut back, 5 bases at V and 6 bases at J, with 24 bases in the middle. The germline CDR1 and CDR2 sequences are MNHEY and SMNVEV (reference sequence). CDR3 DNA: TGTGCCAGCAGTCACTCCCCCTCCGGGGCTGGTGCCGATACGCAGTATTTT. It is translated as CASSHSPSGAGADTQYF.

The chain uses TRBV7-9 and TRBJ1-4; no definite D call. V was cut by 3 bases and J by 1 base, with 12 bases left in between. CDR1 is SEHNR and CDR2 is FQNEAQ in the germline V gene (reference sequence). This CDR3 is built from 16 residues. The CDR3 here is CASSFSGGGTNEKLFF. The CDR3 DNA reads as TGTGCCAGCAGCTTCTCAGGAGGCGGAACTAATGAAAAACTGTTTTTT.

The V and J genes are TRBV6-5 and TRBJ2-7; 10 nucleotides line up with TRBD1. This CDR3 has 15 residues. Germline loops: CDR1 MNHEY, CDR2 SVGAGI. Trimming removed 2 bases from V and 4 bases from J; junction bases left unmatched: 5. The CDR3 DNA is TGTGCCAGCAGTTACAGGGACAGGGGACTATACGAGCAGTACTTC. Residues: CASSYRDRGLYEQYF.

The chain recombines TRBV30 with TRBJ1-2, with a tentative D call TRBD1 (6 bases). V gave up 4 bases and J gave up 4 bases, with 13 bases separating them. Germline loops: CDR1 GTSNPN, CDR2 SVGIG (reference sequence). The CDR3 consists of 13 residues. The DNA for the CDR3 is TGTGCCTGGATGAAGGGGGGACTCTATGGCTACACCTTC. The encoded protein is CAWMKGGLYGYTF.

The chain has TRBV27 and TRBJ2-1; D may match TRBD1 or TRBD2 (5 bases each). Trimming pared 6 bases from V and 6 bases from J, leaving 24 bases between. Germline CDR1 and CDR2: MNHEY and SMNVEV (reference sequence). This CDR3 spans 17 amino acids. CDR3 residues: CASRGDVGRSGTNEQFF. The CDR3 nucleotides read TGTGCCAGCAGGGGAGATGTGGGGCGGTCAGGGACCAATGAGCAGTTCTTC.

The chain couples TRBV9 to TRBJ1-1, with D tentatively TRBD1 (5 bases). V was shortened by 4 bases and J by 4 bases, with 17 bases between the two germline ends. Germline-derived CDR1 and CDR2 are SGDLS and YYNGEE. This CDR3 is built from 15 residues. DNA for the CDR3: TGTGCCAGCAGCCCTTGGGGAGGGGAGGGCACTGAAGCTTTCTTT. Translating gives CASSPWGGEGTEAFF.

V usage is TRBV9 and J usage is TRBJ1-2; TRBD1 matches at 7 bases. Germline-derived CDR1 and CDR2 are SGDLS and YYNGEE. The V segment lost 4 bases and the J segment 4 bases; nucleotides outside the gene matches: 7. The CDR3 runs to 14 residues. In nucleotides, the CDR3 is TGTGCCAGCAGCCCAGGGGGTACGGTCTATGGCTACACCTTC. Translating gives CASSPGGTVYGYTF.

The chain couples TRBV28 to TRBJ2-1; TRBD1 matches 7 bases. The CDR3 length is 20 residues. Germline CDR1 MDHEN, CDR2 SYDVKM. The V segment lost 6 bases and the J segment 3 bases; nucleotides outside the gene matches: 23. The CDR3 sequence: CASSPSYLRGPGQLYNEQFF. CDR3 nucleotides: TGTGCCAGCAGCCCTTCTTATCTCAGGGGTCCGGGACAGCTCTACAATGAGCAGTTCTTC.

This clone occurred once. V usage is TRBV7-2 and J usage is TRBJ1-5; D ambiguous. The CDR3 spans 12 residues. Trimming removed 5 bases from V and 6 bases from J, with 8 bases in between. Germline values: CDR1 SGHTA, CDR2 FQGNSA. The DNA for the CDR3 is TGTGCCAGCAGCGTTATGCTTCAGCCCCAGCATTTT. This gives the protein CASSVMLQPQHF.

The chain is built from TRBV7-3 and TRBJ2-3; D remains ambiguous. The V gene's germline CDR1 is SGHTA and CDR2 FQGTGA. The CDR3 extends over 14 amino acids. The ends were cut back, 3 bases at V and 2 bases at J, with 9 bases in the middle. CDR3 bases: TGTGCCAGCAGCTTTGGGCTAGACACAGATACGCAGTATTTT. Residues: CASSFGLDTDTQYF.

The chain is built from TRBV28 and TRBJ2-6; D uncertain. This CDR3 has 16 amino acids. The V end lost 5 bases, the J end lost 0 bases, and 11 bases lay between the germline ends. Germline CDR1 is MDHEN and CDR2 is SYDVKM. The CDR3 DNA is TGTGCCAGCAGTATGCTCTGGGTCTCTGGGGCCAACGTCCTGACTTTC. Translating it yields CASSMLWVSGANVLTF.

In this sample, this clone turned up a few times. The chain joins TRBV2 to TRBJ1-2; possibly TRBD1 for D (6 bases). CDR3 length equals 10 residues. Germline V lookup: CDR1 SNHLY, CDR2 FYNNEI. V was pared by 11 bases and J by 8 bases, with 12 bases between. The CDR3 here is CAGRGLGYTF. CDR3 in DNA: TGTGCCGGACGGGGGCTGGGCTACACCTTC.

V and J are TRBV27 and TRBJ2-7, with 10 positions matching TRBD2. After removal of 6 bases from V and 3 bases from J, the junction contained 5 bases not matched to a gene. Germline lookup yields CDR1 MNHEY and CDR2 SMNVEV (reference sequence). The CDR3 spans 14 residues. The CDR3 reads CASSIGTSDYEQYF. DNA for the CDR3: TGTGCCAGCAGCATCGGGACTAGCGACTACGAGCAGTACTTC.

As to this clone: Other DNA sequences in the sample encode the same CDR3. This rearrangement joins TRBV11-3 to TRBJ1-1; D gene unclear. V was trimmed by 1 base and J by 1 base, leaving 4 bases between them. Germline CDR1 is SGHNT and CDR2 is YENEEA. The CDR3 is made up of 13 amino acids. DNA for the CDR3: TGTGCCAGCAGCTTAGGAGGGAACACTGAAGCTTTCTTT. Its protein is CASSLGGNTEAFF.

The chain combines TRBV27 with TRBJ1-4, with D uncertain. This CDR3 comprises 13 residues. Germline V CDR1 and CDR2: MNHEY, SMNVEV (reference sequence). V was shortened by 6 bases and J by 8 bases, with 13 bases between the two germline ends. The CDR3 sequence is CASSGTHREKLFF. In nucleotides, the CDR3 is TGTGCCAGCAGCGGCACTCATCGGGAAAAACTGTTTTTT. The full variable domain, its missing parts supplied by reference TRBV27 and TRBJ1-4, is EAQVTQNPRYLITVTGKKLTVTCSQNMNHEYMSWYRQDPGLGLRQIYYSMNVEVTDKGDVPEGYKVSRKEKRNFPLILESPSPNQTSLYFCASSGTHREKLFFGSGTQLSVL.

This clone was observed a single time. J is TRBJ1-2 and V is TRBV28, with no clear D. The CDR3 is 13 residues long. Trimming removed 7 bases at V and 2 bases at J, with 11 bases between. Germline lookup yields CDR1 MDHEN and CDR2 SYDVKM. This CDR3 is CASTGLRNYGYTF. For the CDR3, the DNA is TGTGCCAGCACAGGACTTCGGAACTATGGCTACACCTTC.

V and J are TRBV7-9 and TRBJ2-3; TRBD2 aligns across 8 bases. Germline CDR1 is SEHNR and CDR2 is FQNEAQ (reference sequence). CDR3 length: 16 amino acids. Germline trimming cut 4 bases from V and 3 bases from J; bases unmatched to any gene: 9. The CDR3 protein is CASSWVSGMGTDTQYF. The CDR3 nucleotides are TGTGCCAGCAGCTGGGTTAGCGGGATGGGGACAGATACGCAGTATTTT.

The chain joins TRBV9 to TRBJ2-3; no reliable D call. Deletions cut 7 bases from V and 10 bases from J, with 7 bases between. The CDR3 runs 9 residues. Per the germline V gene, CDR1 is SGDLS and CDR2 is YYNGEE. The CDR3 loop is CASGTAQYF. The CDR3 DNA is TGTGCCAGCGGAACGGCGCAGTATTTT.

The chain links TRBV13 to TRBJ2-4; D is perhaps TRBD2 (6 bases). The CDR3 length is 15 residues. Deletions cut 7 bases from V and 5 bases from J, with 18 bases between. Germline CDR1 PRHDT, CDR2 FYEKMQ (reference sequence). Here the CDR3 DNA reads TGTGCCAGCACCCCCCCGGGGGTTACCCAAAACATTCAGTACTTC. Its translation is CASTPPGVTQNIQYF.

The chain joins TRBV19 to TRBJ2-1; 7 nucleotides agree with TRBD1. The CDR3 covers 14 residues. V trimming: 6 bases; J trimming: 7 bases; junction bases outside the gene matches: 9. Germline values: CDR1 LNHDA, CDR2 SQIVND (reference sequence). The CDR3 sequence is CASSNPGQSNEQFF. The CDR3 DNA reads as TGTGCCAGTAGCAACCCGGGACAGTCGAATGAGCAGTTCTTC.

This chain uses TRBV5-1 with TRBJ1-5; D not certain. Germline CDR1 reads SGHRS; CDR2 reads YFSETQ. This CDR3 has 15 amino acids. V was pared by 0 bases and J by 3 bases, with 10 bases between. CDR3 nucleotide sequence: TGCGCCAGCAGCTTGGTTGGAGCCGACAATCAGCCCCAGCATTTT. Its translation is CASSLVGADNQPQHF.

The chain combines TRBV27 with TRBJ2-1, with D unclear. This CDR3 comprises 14 residues. Per germline, CDR1 MNHEY and CDR2 SMNVEV (reference sequence). V was pared by 3 bases and J by 6 bases, with 12 bases between. For the CDR3, the DNA is TGTGCCAGCAGTTTCCCCTCCCCGGGCAATGAGCAGTTCTTC. It translates to CASSFPSPGNEQFF.

CDR3 in amino acids: CASSLKAPGSSYEQYF. The CDR3 DNA sequence: TGTGCCAGCAGTTTAAAGGCCCCAGGTAGCTCCTACGAGCAGTACTTC. The chain employs TRBV27 and TRBJ2-7, with no clear D. CDR3 length: 16 residues. Trimming removed 2 bases at V and 0 bases at J, with 14 bases between. Germline-derived CDR1 and CDR2 are MNHEY and SMNVEV (reference sequence).

The V and J genes are TRBV19 and TRBJ2-4; 8 positions agree with TRBD1. CDR1 is LNHDA and CDR2 is SQIVND in the germline V gene (reference sequence). The CDR3 has 14 residues. J was trimmed by 15 bases and V by 4 bases; bases with no gene match: 14. CDR3 sequence: CASSRPQDRDRRYF. As DNA, the CDR3 is TGTGCCAGTAGTAGACCACAAGACCGGGACAGGAGGTACTTC. Complete variable domain (other parts from reference TRBV19 and TRBJ2-4): DGGITQSPKYLFRKEGQNVTLSCEQNLNHDAMYWYRQDPGQGLRLIYYSQIVNDFQKGDIAEGYSVSREKKESFPLTVTSAQKNPTAFYLCASSRPQDRDRRYFGAGTRLSVL.

This clone has only a few counts. This chain connects TRBV2 to TRBJ2-3; D call uncertain. The CDR3 totals 14 residues. Trimming cost V 3 bases and J 4 bases, with 11 bases left between them. CDR1 and CDR2 (germline): SNHLY, FYNNEI. The CDR3 coding sequence is TGTGCCAGCAGTGACGAGGCTCGCTCAGATACGCAGTATTTT. Amino acids: CASSDEARSDTQYF. Based on the CDR3 plus reference TRBV2 and TRBJ2-3, the full variable domain is EPEVTQTPSHQVTQMGQEVILRCVPISNHLYFYWYRQILGQKVEFLVSFYNNEISEKSEIFDDQFSVERPDGSNFTLKIRSTKLEDSAMYFCASSDEARSDTQYFGPGTRLTVL.

V is TRBV28 and J is TRBJ1-1; TRBD1 is a possible D gene (6 bases). V was trimmed by 7 bases and J by 11 bases, leaving 14 bases between them. CDR3 length: 11 residues. Germline assignment: CDR1 MDHEN and CDR2 SYDVKM. CDR3 in amino acids: CASTRQGRAFF. The CDR3 region has the DNA TGTGCCAGCACCCGCCAGGGGAGGGCTTTCTTT.

The chain is built from TRBV30 and TRBJ2-5; the D call may be TRBD1 or TRBD2 (5 bases each). V lost 2 bases, J lost 4 bases, and 17 bases lay in between. The CDR3 sequence is 15 residues long. Germline V CDR1 and CDR2: GTSNPN, SVGIG (reference sequence). The CDR3 protein is CAWSPQRGPTETQYF. CDR3 sequence (DNA): TGTGCCTGGAGTCCACAACGGGGCCCCACAGAGACCCAGTACTTC. The whole variable domain, filled in from reference TRBV30 and TRBJ2-5, reads SQTIHQWPATLVQPVGSPLSLECTVEGTSNPNLYWYRQAAGRGLQLLFYSVGIGQISSEVPQNLSASRPQDRQFILSSKKLLLSDSGFYLCAWSPQRGPTETQYFGPGTRLLVL.

The V gene is TRBV5-8, the J gene TRBJ2-7, with D possibly being TRBD2 (7 bases). Germline V gene lookup returns CDR1 SGHTS and CDR2 YDEGEE. The length of the CDR3 is 13 residues. Trimming shortened V by 4 bases and J by 3 bases, and 11 bases separated the two germline ends. CDR3 sequence reads: CASSQRGGYEQYF. The CDR3 DNA sequence: TGTGCCAGCAGCCAAAGGGGGGGCTACGAGCAGTACTTC.